The clone carrying this T cell receptor (beta chain) was detected only once. Its antigen remains unknown. Sequenced by immunoSEQ multiplex PCR; TCRdb stores in-frame clones only, minus some. In the table there are about 61,000 clones, approximately 90% of which are singletons. This sample is part of a study of OX40 agonist ivuxolimab in advanced cancers. As for the study in general: Each dose-escalation patient presented with hepatocellular carcinoma, melanoma, renal cell or head and neck cancer.

CDR1 is SGHNT, CDR2 YYREEE, per germline (reference sequence). Germline trimming cut 0 bases from V and 4 bases from J; bases unmatched to any gene: 6. This CDR3 comprises 15 residues. Overall study findings and caveats: The work left the antigen specificity of expanded peripheral T cells undetermined.

The clonotype comes from an adult with an advanced solid tumor such as melanoma, head and neck, liver or kidney cancer. Sequenced material: CD4+ or CD8+ T cells sorted from blood, taken in a trial of the OX40 agonist ivuxolimab. The chain is built from TRBV5-4 and TRBJ1-1; 7 bases agree with TRBD1. In DNA form, the CDR3 reads TGTGCCAGCAGCTTGGAGGGGGCGAGGATCACTGAAGCTTTCTTT. This encodes CASSLEGARITEAFF.